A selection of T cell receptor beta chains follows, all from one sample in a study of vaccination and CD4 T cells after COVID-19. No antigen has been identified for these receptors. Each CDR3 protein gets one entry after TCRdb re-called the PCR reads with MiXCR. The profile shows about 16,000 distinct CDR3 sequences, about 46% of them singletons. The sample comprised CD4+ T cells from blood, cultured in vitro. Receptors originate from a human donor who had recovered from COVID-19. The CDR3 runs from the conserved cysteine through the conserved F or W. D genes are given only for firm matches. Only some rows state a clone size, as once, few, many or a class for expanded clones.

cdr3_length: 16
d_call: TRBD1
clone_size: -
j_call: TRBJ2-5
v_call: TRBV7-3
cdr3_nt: TGTGCCAGCAGCTTAAGAGGGACAGGGGTGGGAGAGACCCAGTACTTC
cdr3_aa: CASSLRGTGVGETQYF

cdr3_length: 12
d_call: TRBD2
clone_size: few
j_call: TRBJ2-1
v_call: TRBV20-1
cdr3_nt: TGCAGTGCTAGGACTAGCGGGACTCCCCAGTTCTTC
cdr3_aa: CSARTSGTPQFF

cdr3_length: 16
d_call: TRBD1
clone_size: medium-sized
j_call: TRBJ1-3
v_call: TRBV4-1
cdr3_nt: TGCGCCAGCAGCCAAGATCTGAGGGGGCCCGGAAACACCATATATTTT
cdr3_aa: CASSQDLRGPGNTIYF

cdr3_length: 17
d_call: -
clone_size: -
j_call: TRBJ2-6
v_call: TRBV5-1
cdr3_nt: TGCGCCAGCAGCCCTACAGGGACCTCTTCTGGGGCCAACGTCCTGACTTTC
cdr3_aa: CASSPTGTSSGANVLTF

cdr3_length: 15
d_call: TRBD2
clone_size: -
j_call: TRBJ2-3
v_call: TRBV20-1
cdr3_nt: TGCAGTGCTACGACTAGCGGGAGTCGCACAGATACGCAGTATTTT
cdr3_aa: CSATTSGSRTDTQYF

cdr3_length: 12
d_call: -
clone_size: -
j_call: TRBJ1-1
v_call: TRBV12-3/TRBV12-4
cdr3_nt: TGTGCCAGCAGTTTATGGCCGGGCGAAGCTTTCTTT
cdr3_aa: CASSLWPGEAFF

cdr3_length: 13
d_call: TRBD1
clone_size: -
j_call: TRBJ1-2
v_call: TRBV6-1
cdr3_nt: TGTGCCAGCAGTCGACAGGGGCAGGGTGGCTACACCTTC
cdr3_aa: CASSRQGQGGYTF

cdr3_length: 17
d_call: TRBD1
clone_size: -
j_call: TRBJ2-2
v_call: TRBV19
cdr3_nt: TGTGCCAGTAGTCCCCGGGACAGGGGGGGGTACACCGGGGAGCTGTTTTTT
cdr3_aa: CASSPRDRGGYTGELFF

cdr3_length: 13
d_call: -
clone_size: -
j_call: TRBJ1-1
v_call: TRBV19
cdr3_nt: TGTGCCAGTAGTATAATGGGGGGAGGTGAAGCTTTCTTT
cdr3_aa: CASSIMGGGEAFF

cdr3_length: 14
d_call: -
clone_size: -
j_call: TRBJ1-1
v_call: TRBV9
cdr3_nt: TGTGCCAGCAGCCCTGGACGGCGGAACACTGAAGCTTTCTTT
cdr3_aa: CASSPGRRNTEAFF

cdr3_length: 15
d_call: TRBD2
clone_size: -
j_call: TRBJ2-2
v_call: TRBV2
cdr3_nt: TGTGCCAGCAGATCCGGGACTAGCAACACCGGGGAGCTGTTTTTT
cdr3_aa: CASRSGTSNTGELFF

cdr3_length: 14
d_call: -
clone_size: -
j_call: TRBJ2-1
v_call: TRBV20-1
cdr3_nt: TGCAGTGCTATGCGCTGGGGCTCCTACAATGAGCAGTTCTTC
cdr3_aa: CSAMRWGSYNEQFF

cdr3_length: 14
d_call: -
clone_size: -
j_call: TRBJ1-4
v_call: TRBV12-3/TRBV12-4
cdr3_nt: TGTGCCTGCTCTCCGGGGGCAACTAATGAAAAACTGTTTTTT
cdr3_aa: CACSPGATNEKLFF

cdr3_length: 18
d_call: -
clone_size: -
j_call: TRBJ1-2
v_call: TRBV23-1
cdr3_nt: TGCGCCAGCAGTCAACCCCTTCCGCGGGGGGCGAGGATGGCTGGCTACACCTTC
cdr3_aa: CASSQPLPRGARMAGYTF

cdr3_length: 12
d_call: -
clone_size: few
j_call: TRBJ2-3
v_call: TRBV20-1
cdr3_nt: TGCAGTGCCAGACAGAGCACAGATACGCAGTATTTT
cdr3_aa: CSARQSTDTQYF

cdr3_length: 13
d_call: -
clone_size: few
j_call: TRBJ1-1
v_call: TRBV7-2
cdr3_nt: TGTGCCAGCAGCTTAGGAACGAACACTGAAGCTTTCTTT
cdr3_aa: CASSLGTNTEAFF

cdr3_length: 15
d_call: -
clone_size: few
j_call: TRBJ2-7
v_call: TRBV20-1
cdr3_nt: TGCAGTGCTAGAGAAACAGGGCTCTGGGCCAACGAGCAGTACTTC
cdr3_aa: CSARETGLWANEQYF

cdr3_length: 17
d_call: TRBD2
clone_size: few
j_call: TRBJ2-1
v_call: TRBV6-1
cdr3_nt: TGTGCCAGCAGTACGCGGACTAGCGGGGGGAATTACAATGAGCAGTTCTTC
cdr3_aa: CASSTRTSGGNYNEQFF

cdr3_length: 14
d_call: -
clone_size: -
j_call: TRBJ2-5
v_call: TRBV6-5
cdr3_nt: TGTGCCAGCAGTTACTCGTGGGGGCAGGAGACCCAGTACTTC
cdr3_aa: CASSYSWGQETQYF

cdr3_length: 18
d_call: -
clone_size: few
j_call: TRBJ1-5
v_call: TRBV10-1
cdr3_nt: TGCGCCAGCAGTGAGTCGTCCCCAGCGGCAGGGGATCATCAGCCCCAGCATTTT
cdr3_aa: CASSESSPAAGDHQPQHF

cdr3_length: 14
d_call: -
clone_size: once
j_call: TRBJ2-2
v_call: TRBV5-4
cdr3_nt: TGTGCCAGCAGTAATCGACCAAGAGCCGGGGAGCTGTTTTTT
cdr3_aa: CASSNRPRAGELFF

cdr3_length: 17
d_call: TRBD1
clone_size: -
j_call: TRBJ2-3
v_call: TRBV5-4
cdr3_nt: TGTGCCAGCAGCTCCGGGACAGGGGCCCCCGCCACAGATACGCAGTATTTT
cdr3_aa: CASSSGTGAPATDTQYF

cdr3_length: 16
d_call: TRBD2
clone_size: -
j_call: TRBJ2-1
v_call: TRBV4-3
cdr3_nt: TGCGCCAGCAGCCAAGAAATCCCTAGCGGGGGGGCTGTTCTGTTCTTC
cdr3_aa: CASSQEIPSGGAVLFF

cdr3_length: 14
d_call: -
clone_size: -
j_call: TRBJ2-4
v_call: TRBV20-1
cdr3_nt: TGCAGCGTCGGGAAAAAACTAGCCAAAAACATTCAGTACTTC
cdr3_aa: CSVGKKLAKNIQYF

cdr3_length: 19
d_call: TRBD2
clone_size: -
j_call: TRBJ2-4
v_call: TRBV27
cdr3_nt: TGTGCCAGCAGTCACGCTAGCGGGAGGGCGGGTTTTGGCAAAAACATTCAGTACTTC
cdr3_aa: CASSHASGRAGFGKNIQYF

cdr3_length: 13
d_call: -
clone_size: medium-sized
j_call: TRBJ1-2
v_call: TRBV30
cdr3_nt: TGTGCCTGGAGTGTAGCACAGAACTATGGCTACACCTTC
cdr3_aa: CAWSVAQNYGYTF

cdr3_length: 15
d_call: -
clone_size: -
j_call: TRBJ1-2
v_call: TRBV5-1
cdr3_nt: TGCGCCAGCAGCTTGTCCCGCGGGACTTCATATGGCTACACCTTC
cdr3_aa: CASSLSRGTSYGYTF

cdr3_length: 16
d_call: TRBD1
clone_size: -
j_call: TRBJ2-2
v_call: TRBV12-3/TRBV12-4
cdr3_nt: TGTGCCAGCAGCACAAGACAGGGATCGAACACCGGGGAGCTGTTTTTT
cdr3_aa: CASSTRQGSNTGELFF

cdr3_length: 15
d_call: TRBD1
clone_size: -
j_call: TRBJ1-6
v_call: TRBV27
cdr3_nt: TGTGCCAGCAGTCCCAACCAGGGGGGTAATTCACCCCTCCACTTT
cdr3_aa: CASSPNQGGNSPLHF

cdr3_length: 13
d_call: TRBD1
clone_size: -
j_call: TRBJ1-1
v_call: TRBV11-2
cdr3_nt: TGTGCCAGCAGCTTGGGACAGTACACTGAAGCTTTCTTT
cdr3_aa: CASSLGQYTEAFF

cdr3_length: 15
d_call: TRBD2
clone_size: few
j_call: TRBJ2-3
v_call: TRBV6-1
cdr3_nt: TGTGCCAGCAGTCATAGCGGGGAACGCACAGATACGCAGTATTTT
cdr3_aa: CASSHSGERTDTQYF

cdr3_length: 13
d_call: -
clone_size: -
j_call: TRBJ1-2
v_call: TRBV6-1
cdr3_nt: TGTGTCAGCCGGGACATCTCGAACTATGGCTACACCTTC
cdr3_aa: CVSRDISNYGYTF

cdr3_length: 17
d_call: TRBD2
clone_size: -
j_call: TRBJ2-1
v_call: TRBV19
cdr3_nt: TGTGCCAGTAGTACCGACTCGGGACTAGCGGTATACAATGAGCAGTTCTTC
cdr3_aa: CASSTDSGLAVYNEQFF

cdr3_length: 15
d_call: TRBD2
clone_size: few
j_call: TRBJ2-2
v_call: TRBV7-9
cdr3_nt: TGTGCCAGCAGCTTTAGCGGGAGGAGTACCGGGGAGCTGTTTTTT
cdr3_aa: CASSFSGRSTGELFF

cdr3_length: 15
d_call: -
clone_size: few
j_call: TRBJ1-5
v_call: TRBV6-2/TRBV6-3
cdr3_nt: TGTGCCAGCAGCTGGGAGACTTTTCCCAATCAGCCCCAGCATTTT
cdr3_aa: CASSWETFPNQPQHF

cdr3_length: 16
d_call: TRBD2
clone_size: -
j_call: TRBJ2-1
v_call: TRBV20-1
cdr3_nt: TGCAGTGCTAGAGTCCCTAGCGGCCTCTCCTACAATGAGCAGTTCTTC
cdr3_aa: CSARVPSGLSYNEQFF

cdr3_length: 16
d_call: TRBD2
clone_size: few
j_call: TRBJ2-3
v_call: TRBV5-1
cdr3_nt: TGCGCCAGCAGCTTGGTATTAGCGGGAGGCACAGATACGCAGTATTTT
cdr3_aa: CASSLVLAGGTDTQYF

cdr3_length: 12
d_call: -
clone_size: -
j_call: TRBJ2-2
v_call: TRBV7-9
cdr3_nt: TGTGCCACCACTCGGGATATCGGGGAGCTGTTTTTT
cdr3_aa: CATTRDIGELFF

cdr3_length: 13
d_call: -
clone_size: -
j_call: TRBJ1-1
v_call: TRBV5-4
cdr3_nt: TGTGCCAGCACCTCCAACGGGGTAGCTGAAGCTTTCTTT
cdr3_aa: CASTSNGVAEAFF

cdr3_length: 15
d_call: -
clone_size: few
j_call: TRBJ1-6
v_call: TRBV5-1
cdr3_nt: TGCGCCAGCAGCTTGGACCGGCAAGGTCGTTCACCCCTCCACTTT
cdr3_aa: CASSLDRQGRSPLHF

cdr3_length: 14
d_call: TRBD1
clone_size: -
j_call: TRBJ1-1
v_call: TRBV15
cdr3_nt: TGTGCCACCAGCAGGGAGAGACAGGGAACTGAAGCTTTCTTT
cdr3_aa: CATSRERQGTEAFF

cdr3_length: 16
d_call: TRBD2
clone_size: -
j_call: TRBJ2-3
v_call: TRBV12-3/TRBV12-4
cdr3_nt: TGTGCCAGCAGTTTCAGTCTAGCGGTGAGCACAGATACGCAGTATTTT
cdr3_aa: CASSFSLAVSTDTQYF

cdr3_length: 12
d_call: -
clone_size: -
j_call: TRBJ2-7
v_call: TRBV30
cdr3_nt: TGTGCCTGGAAGGGTAGCTCCTACGAGCAGTACTTC
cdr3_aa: CAWKGSSYEQYF

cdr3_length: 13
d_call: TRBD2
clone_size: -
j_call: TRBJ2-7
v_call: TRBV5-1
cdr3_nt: TGCGCCAGCTCTTTAGAGCGGGGGCGGGAGCAGTACTTC
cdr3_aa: CASSLERGREQYF

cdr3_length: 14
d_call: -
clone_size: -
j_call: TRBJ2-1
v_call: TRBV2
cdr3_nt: TGTGCCAGCAGCGCGCACGGCCCCTACAATGAGCAGTTCTTC
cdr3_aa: CASSAHGPYNEQFF

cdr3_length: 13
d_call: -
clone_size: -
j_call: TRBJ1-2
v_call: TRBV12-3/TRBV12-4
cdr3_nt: TGTGCCAGCAGTCGGGGGGGCCTCTATGGCTACACCTTC
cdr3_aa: CASSRGGLYGYTF

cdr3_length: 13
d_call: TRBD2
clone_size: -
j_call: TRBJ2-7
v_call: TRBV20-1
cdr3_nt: TGCAGTCTGCCTGGGCTAGCGGGGAACGAGCAGTACTTC
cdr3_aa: CSLPGLAGNEQYF

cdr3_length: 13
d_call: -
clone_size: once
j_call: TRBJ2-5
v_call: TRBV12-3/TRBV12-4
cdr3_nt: TGTGCCAGCAGGTTACAGGGACGGCAGACCCAGTACTTC
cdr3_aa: CASRLQGRQTQYF

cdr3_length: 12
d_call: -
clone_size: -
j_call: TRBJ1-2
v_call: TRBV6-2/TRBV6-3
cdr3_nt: TGTGCCAGCAGTGACGGGGGCTATGGCTACACCTTC
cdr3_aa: CASSDGGYGYTF